What follows is one TCR beta chain and its context. Its antigen remains unknown. The data are from a study of OX40 agonist ivuxolimab in advanced cancers. Sequencing was performed with immunoSEQ multiplex PCR; in TCRdb, only in-frame clones are kept and a portion is missing. The repertoire consists of tens of thousands of clones, with 80% to 90% occurring once and the leading ten covering 0.4% to 0.55%. Notes on the study in general: Clones of CD4+ and CD8+ blood T cells grew by week 6 at doses of 0.1 to 3.0 mg/kg. Antigens targeted by the expanded peripheral T cells were not determined.

The CDR3 length is 15 residues. Germline lookup yields CDR1 SGHDT and CDR2 YYEEEE. Trimming at V came to 0 bases and at J to 3 bases, leaving 6 bases not matched to a gene. Autoimmune disease history or systemic immunosuppression was exclusionary. Sequencing was performed on CD4+ or CD8+ T cells sorted from blood, taken in a trial of the OX40 agonist ivuxolimab. V gene TRBV5-6 combines with J gene TRBJ2-7, with 7 nucleotides matching TRBD2. The receptor was derived from an adult with an advanced solid tumor such as melanoma, head and neck, liver or kidney cancer. CDR3 loop: CASSLGASGIYEQYF. For the CDR3, the DNA is TGTGCCAGCAGCTTGGGGGCTAGCGGAATCTACGAGCAGTACTTC. Combining the CDR3 with reference TRBV5-6 and TRBJ2-7 gives the whole variable domain DAGVTQSPTHLIKTRGQQVTLRCSPKSGHDTVSWYQQALGQGPQFIFQYYEEEERQRGNFPDRFSGHQFPNYSSELNVNALLLGDSALYLCASSLGASGIYEQYFGPGTRLTVT.